Here is one T cell receptor (beta chain) with its context. Its antigen is unidentified. The investigators sampled blood at baseline, at cycle 4 day 1, and at cycle 7 day 1. This sample stems from a study of OX40 agonist ivuxolimab in advanced cancers. General study findings and limits: In general, CD8+ T cells held more expanded clones than CD4+ did, on average. At doses 0.1 to 3.0 mg/kg, CD4+ and CD8+ clones expanded. Near-lowest levels of clonal expansion characterized partial responders at 0.1-3.0 mg/kg.

Clones were sequenced by immunoSEQ multiplex PCR, and TCRdb holds only the in-frame ones, with some missing. Of about 61,000 clones detected, over 80% appear once; the ten largest clones hold around 3.3%. The length of the CDR3 is 11 residues. The V and J ends lost 10 bases and 5 bases respectively, with 11 bases between them. The germline gives CDR1 MDHEN, CDR2 SYDVKM. V usage is TRBV28 and J usage is TRBJ1-2; D is unresolved. The sequence was obtained from an adult with an advanced solid tumor such as melanoma, head and neck, liver or kidney cancer. The sample here was CD4+ or CD8+ T cells sorted from blood, taken in a trial of the OX40 agonist ivuxolimab. The DNA of the CDR3 is TGTGCCACCTTATACTTATATGGCTACACCTTC. Protein sequence: CATLYLYGYTF.